These 7 T cell receptor beta chains share one sample of origin, sequenced in a study of T-cell memory formation after mild COVID-19. TCRdb reprocessed the 5' RACE reads with MiXCR, giving one entry per CDR3 protein. The sample has 470,000 or so distinct CDR3 sequences, 20% seen once. Sequences were obtained from PBMCs or a T cell subset sorted from them (not recorded which). These receptors were collected from an adult woman who had mild COVID-19 (a few samples of this study predate the infection). Cell type and time point are not known.

V usage is TRBV30 and J usage is TRBJ1-6; unclear D gene. V was trimmed by 5 bases and J by 0 bases, leaving 11 bases between them. The CDR3 has 15 amino acids. The germline gives CDR1 GTSNPN, CDR2 SVGIG (reference sequence). CDR3 nucleotides: TGTGCCTGGTGCGGTGCCTACTCCTATAATTCACCCCTCCACTTT. It specifies CAWCGAYSYNSPLHF.

This clonotype occurred a few times. The rearrangement uses TRBV4-1 and TRBJ1-1, with 8 positions matching TRBD1. The CDR3 consists of 14 residues. Per germline, CDR1 MGHRA and CDR2 YSYEKL. The J segment lost 2 bases and the V segment lost 5 bases, leaving 4 bases of the junction unmatched. The CDR3 sequence: CASSYRGANTEAFF. The CDR3 nucleotides read TGCGCCAGCAGCTACAGGGGGGCTAACACTGAAGCTTTCTTT.

This clonotype was detected only a few times. The chain has TRBV3-1 and TRBJ2-2; no firm D call. The CDR3 has 13 residues. Per the germline V gene, CDR1 is LGHDT and CDR2 is YNNKEL (reference sequence). With 4 bases removed from V and 3 bases from J, the gap between germline ends came to 6 bases. CDR3 region: CASSPRHTGELFF. The CDR3 coding sequence is TGTGCCAGCAGCCCGCGGCACACCGGGGAGCTGTTTTTT.

The chain is built from TRBV9 and TRBJ2-7; TRBD1 matches 9 bases. V lost 4 bases to trimming and J lost 5 bases; unmatched junction nucleotides: 4. Germline V lookup: CDR1 SGDLS, CDR2 YYNGEE. CDR3 length: 13 amino acids. CDR3 bases: TGTGCCAGCAGCCCGACAGGGGGGAACGAGCAGTACTTC. It translates to CASSPTGGNEQYF.

This clonotype came up a few times. CDR3 nucleotides: TGTGCCAGCAGCGGGGAGGACCCCCGAGAGGGTTCTTTCTATGGCTACACCTTC. It specifies CASSGEDPREGSFYGYTF. The rearrangement links TRBV9 to TRBJ1-2, with D unclear. This CDR3 is 18 amino acids long. Per the germline V gene, CDR1 is SGDLS and CDR2 is YYNGEE. The V end was cut by 3 bases, the J end by 4 bases, with 25 bases between.

This clonotype was seen only once. The chain carries TRBV6-6 and TRBJ2-1; TRBD2 is a possible D gene (5 bases). Trimming took off 7 bases at V and 6 bases at J, with 19 bases between the two ends. Germline V gives CDR1 MNHNY, CDR2 SVGAGI (reference sequence). The CDR3 sequence is 15 residues long. CDR3 in DNA: TGTGCCAGCACCCAGGACTTGAGTGAGATCAATGAGCAGTTCTTC. Translation gives CASTQDLSEINEQFF.

This clonotype was detected only a few times. This rearrangement joins TRBV5-1 to TRBJ2-1; 9 bases are a match to TRBD2. This CDR3 contains 17 residues. The V and J ends lost 0 bases and 4 bases, in that order; junction bases with no gene match: 8. The V gene's germline CDR1 is SGHRS and CDR2 YFSETQ. CDR3 sequence: CASSLVASGNPYNEQFF. For the CDR3, the DNA is TGCGCCAGCAGCTTGGTAGCTAGCGGGAATCCTTACAATGAGCAGTTCTTC.